Listed below are T cell receptor beta chains from one sample, sequenced in a study of T cells in Graves' hyperthyroidism and ophthalmopathy. TCRdb redid the calling of the multiplex PCR reads with MiXCR, one entry per CDR3 protein. Among 500,000 to 600,000 distinct CDR3 sequences, roughly 46% were seen once, and the ten largest hold under 20%. The sample was peripheral blood or thyroid tissue (not recorded which). The receptors here all came from an adult woman with Graves' disease, either hyperthyroidism or ophthalmopathy (not recorded which). CDR3s include the opening cysteine and the closing phenylalanine or tryptophan. Each record gives: D gene, clone size, J gene, V gene, CDR3 protein, CDR3 DNA. D genes are given only for firm matches. Expanded clones are given a class, and other clones once, few, many or no size at all.

d_gene: TRBD1; abundance: many; j_gene: TRBJ1-1; v_gene: TRBV14; CDR3aa: CASSPRQGGTSNTEAFF; CDR3nt: TGTGCCAGCAGCCCGCGACAGGGGGGGACCTCAAACACTGAAGCTTTCTTT
d_gene: -; abundance: -; j_gene: TRBJ2-7; v_gene: TRBV13; CDR3aa: CASSLVPRAGQPYEQYF; CDR3nt: TGTGCCAGCAGCTTAGTCCCCCGAGCGGGACAGCCCTACGAGCAGTACTTC
d_gene: -; abundance: -; j_gene: TRBJ1-2; v_gene: TRBV12-3/TRBV12-4; CDR3aa: CASSRQELGYTF; CDR3nt: TGTGCCAGCAGCCGACAGGAGTTGGGCTACACCTTC
d_gene: -; abundance: -; j_gene: TRBJ1-1; v_gene: TRBV19; CDR3aa: CASRQGKATEAFF; CDR3nt: TGTGCCAGTAGGCAGGGAAAGGCCACTGAAGCTTTCTTT
d_gene: -; abundance: -; j_gene: TRBJ2-5; v_gene: TRBV9; CDR3aa: CASSFSAGTQETQYF; CDR3nt: TGTGCCAGCAGCTTTTCAGCCGGGACCCAAGAGACCCAGTACTTC
d_gene: TRBD1; abundance: -; j_gene: TRBJ1-5; v_gene: TRBV9; CDR3aa: CASSVEDNRGSQHF; CDR3nt: TGTGCCAGCAGCGTAGAGGACAACAGGGGATCCCAGCATTTT
d_gene: -; abundance: many; j_gene: TRBJ2-5; v_gene: TRBV4-1; CDR3aa: CASSRDPGLPRETQYF; CDR3nt: TGCGCCAGCAGCCGTGATCCGGGACTCCCAAGGGAGACCCAGTACTTC
d_gene: TRBD1; abundance: -; j_gene: TRBJ2-7; v_gene: TRBV20-1; CDR3aa: CSARSTGEYGYEQYF; CDR3nt: TGCAGTGCTAGATCTACAGGGGAATATGGCTACGAGCAGTACTTC
d_gene: TRBD2; abundance: many; j_gene: TRBJ2-2; v_gene: TRBV12-3/TRBV12-4; CDR3aa: CASKGTRNTGELFF; CDR3nt: TGTGCCAGCAAGGGGACTAGGAACACCGGGGAGCTGTTTTTT
d_gene: -; abundance: once; j_gene: TRBJ1-6; v_gene: TRBV5-1; CDR3aa: CASSPGGEGRPLHF; CDR3nt: TGCGCCAGCAGCCCAGGAGGTGAGGGGAGGCCCCTCCACTTT
d_gene: TRBD2; abundance: -; j_gene: TRBJ2-7; v_gene: TRBV7-2; CDR3aa: CASSPVGTTYTGTTLYEQYF; CDR3nt: TGTGCCAGCAGCCCAGTAGGGACTACTTACACCGGGACTACGCTATACGAGCAGTACTTC
d_gene: -; abundance: few; j_gene: TRBJ2-5; v_gene: TRBV6-5; CDR3aa: CASRTLNNQETQYF; CDR3nt: TGTGCCAGCAGGACCTTAAACAATCAAGAGACCCAGTACTTC
d_gene: -; abundance: many; j_gene: TRBJ2-5; v_gene: TRBV5-1; CDR3aa: CASSSLTGPQYF; CDR3nt: TGCGCCAGCAGCTCTTTGACTGGGCCCCAGTACTTC
d_gene: -; abundance: many; j_gene: TRBJ2-7; v_gene: TRBV20-1; CDR3aa: CSAPLGSYEQYF; CDR3nt: TGCAGTGCCCCCTTGGGCTCCTACGAGCAGTACTTC
d_gene: -; abundance: -; j_gene: TRBJ1-2; v_gene: TRBV20-1; CDR3aa: CSARVGGGSGGYTF; CDR3nt: TGCAGTGCTAGAGTGGGAGGGGGGTCGGGTGGCTACACCTTC
d_gene: -; abundance: -; j_gene: TRBJ1-3; v_gene: TRBV7-2; CDR3aa: CASRPEWTDSGNTIYF; CDR3nt: TGTGCCAGCAGACCCGAATGGACAGACAGTGGAAACACCATATATTTT
d_gene: -; abundance: many; j_gene: TRBJ1-2; v_gene: TRBV12-3/TRBV12-4; CDR3aa: CASSLASYYGYTF; CDR3nt: TGTGCCAGCAGTTTAGCCAGTTACTATGGCTACACCTTC
d_gene: TRBD1; abundance: -; j_gene: TRBJ1-4; v_gene: TRBV15; CDR3aa: CATSGHRGVGEKLFF; CDR3nt: TGTGCCACCAGCGGACACAGGGGGGTCGGAGAAAAACTGTTTTTT
d_gene: -; abundance: many; j_gene: TRBJ2-7; v_gene: TRBV11-2; CDR3aa: CASSPLLGGPSYEQYF; CDR3nt: TGTGCCAGCAGCCCTCTTCTCGGGGGCCCTTCCTACGAGCAGTACTTC
d_gene: -; abundance: -; j_gene: TRBJ2-5; v_gene: TRBV14; CDR3aa: CASSQMGLQGAQYF; CDR3nt: TGTGCCAGCAGCCAAATGGGTCTACAAGGGGCCCAGTACTTC
d_gene: -; abundance: -; j_gene: TRBJ1-6; v_gene: TRBV7-6; CDR3aa: CASSQNQGNSPLHF; CDR3nt: TGTGCCAGCAGCCAAAATCAGGGTAATTCACCCCTCCACTTT
d_gene: -; abundance: -; j_gene: TRBJ2-5; v_gene: TRBV2; CDR3aa: CASSAGGRETQYF; CDR3nt: TGTGCCAGCAGTGCGGGGGGCAGGGAGACCCAGTACTTC
d_gene: -; abundance: -; j_gene: TRBJ1-2; v_gene: TRBV7-9; CDR3aa: CASSLGHRDNSPLQPTNYGDTF; CDR3nt: TGTGCCAGCAGCTTAGGTCACCGGGATAATTCACCCCTCCAGCCAACTAACTATGGCGACACCTTC
d_gene: TRBD1; abundance: once; j_gene: TRBJ1-1; v_gene: TRBV9; CDR3aa: CASSDRADTEAFF; CDR3nt: TGTGCCAGCAGTGACAGGGCTGACACTGAAGCTTTCTTT
d_gene: -; abundance: -; j_gene: TRBJ2-5; v_gene: TRBV9; CDR3aa: CASSVVGSRHQETQYF; CDR3nt: TGTGCCAGCAGCGTAGTTGGGAGCCGCCACCAAGAGACCCAGTACTTC
d_gene: -; abundance: -; j_gene: TRBJ1-2; v_gene: TRBV12-3/TRBV12-4; CDR3aa: CASSPRRDSGGYTF; CDR3nt: TGTGCCAGCAGTCCCCGCAGGGACTCTGGAGGCTACACCTTC
d_gene: -; abundance: -; j_gene: TRBJ1-6; v_gene: TRBV12-3/TRBV12-4; CDR3aa: CASSLGRGAHSPLHF; CDR3nt: TGTGCCAGCAGTTTGGGCAGGGGTGCTCATTCACCCCTCCACTTT
d_gene: TRBD2; abundance: -; j_gene: TRBJ2-5; v_gene: TRBV4-2; CDR3aa: CASSQITYSASGRLTKETQYF; CDR3nt: TGTGCCAGCAGCCAAATAACCTACTCGGCTAGCGGGAGATTGACTAAAGAGACCCAGTACTTC
d_gene: -; abundance: many; j_gene: TRBJ1-3; v_gene: TRBV6-5; CDR3aa: CASQQGGSGNTIYF; CDR3nt: TGTGCCAGCCAGCAGGGCGGCTCTGGAAACACCATATATTTT
d_gene: TRBD1; abundance: -; j_gene: TRBJ1-5; v_gene: TRBV11-2; CDR3aa: CASREDRQPQHF; CDR3nt: TGTGCCAGCAGGGAGGACAGGCAGCCCCAGCATTTT
d_gene: -; abundance: -; j_gene: TRBJ1-2; v_gene: TRBV12-3/TRBV12-4; CDR3aa: CASKSGKGGYTF; CDR3nt: TGTGCCAGCAAGAGTGGAAAGGGTGGCTACACCTTC
d_gene: -; abundance: -; j_gene: TRBJ1-2; v_gene: TRBV6-5; CDR3aa: CASSLPASNYGYTF; CDR3nt: TGTGCCAGCAGTTTACCAGCTTCTAACTATGGCTACACCTTC
d_gene: TRBD1; abundance: -; j_gene: TRBJ2-2; v_gene: TRBV14; CDR3aa: CASSPGQENTGELFF; CDR3nt: TGTGCCAGCAGCCCGGGACAGGAAAACACCGGGGAGCTGTTTTTT
d_gene: -; abundance: few; j_gene: TRBJ1-5; v_gene: TRBV10-3; CDR3aa: CAISDAEGGQPQHF; CDR3nt: TGTGCCATCAGTGATGCCGAAGGGGGTCAGCCCCAGCATTTT
d_gene: -; abundance: few; j_gene: TRBJ2-5; v_gene: TRBV6-6; CDR3aa: CASSEVETQYF; CDR3nt: TGTGCCAGCAGCGAAGTGGAGACCCAGTACTTC
d_gene: -; abundance: -; j_gene: TRBJ2-1; v_gene: TRBV10-3; CDR3aa: CAISESEYSYNEQFF; CDR3nt: TGTGCCATCAGTGAGTCTGAATATTCCTACAATGAGCAGTTCTTC
d_gene: -; abundance: -; j_gene: TRBJ2-5; v_gene: TRBV7-9; CDR3aa: CASSPEGLMYF; CDR3nt: TGTGCCAGCAGCCCCGAGGGGTTAATGTACTTC
d_gene: -; abundance: -; j_gene: TRBJ2-1; v_gene: TRBV7-2; CDR3aa: CASSLVAASNEQFF; CDR3nt: TGTGCCAGCAGCTTAGTAGCGGCTAGCAATGAGCAGTTCTTC
d_gene: -; abundance: many; j_gene: TRBJ1-2; v_gene: TRBV20-1; CDR3aa: CSARRHTGVKGYTF; CDR3nt: TGCAGTGCTAGGAGGCACACCGGGGTGAAGGGCTACACCTTC
d_gene: -; abundance: many; j_gene: TRBJ2-7; v_gene: TRBV9; CDR3aa: CASSVGDSPYEQYF; CDR3nt: TGTGCCAGCAGCGTAGGGGACTCACCCTACGAGCAGTACTTC
d_gene: -; abundance: -; j_gene: TRBJ1-6; v_gene: TRBV7-6; CDR3aa: CASSLTEFKSSPLHF; CDR3nt: TGTGCCAGCAGCCTAACAGAGTTTAAGTCTTCACCCCTCCACTTT
d_gene: -; abundance: many; j_gene: TRBJ2-2; v_gene: TRBV29-1; CDR3aa: CSVERGSNTGELFF; CDR3nt: TGCAGCGTTGAAAGAGGGTCGAACACCGGGGAGCTGTTTTTT
d_gene: -; abundance: -; j_gene: TRBJ1-3; v_gene: TRBV6-5; CDR3aa: CASSYSGGSDGNTIYF; CDR3nt: TGTGCCAGCAGTTATTCGGGGGGATCGGATGGAAACACCATATATTTT
d_gene: -; abundance: -; j_gene: TRBJ2-6; v_gene: TRBV19; CDR3aa: CASSRGSLSGANVLTF; CDR3nt: TGTGCCAGTAGTAGGGGGTCTCTAAGTGGGGCCAACGTCCTGACTTTC